This T cell receptor (beta chain) stems from a study of cytomegalovirus exposure and HLA in healthy donors. Details on this clone: Its antigen is not known.

Points from the study as a whole: Prior analysis indicated that the majority of TCR beta V segments exhibited productivity approximately 87% or approximately 30% of the time.

Trimming cost V 4 bases and J 0 bases, with 13 bases left between them. Per germline, CDR1 SGHKS and CDR2 YYEKEE (reference sequence). The CDR3 is 15 amino acids. PCR primers comprised 60 Vbeta and 13 Jbeta primers. The repertoire was sequenced with immunoSEQ multiplex PCR; TCRdb's copy has only in-frame clones and lacks some. The sample has 80,000 or so clones. This sequence was found in a man aged 45-65 years in good health and CMV-seropositive. Sample: PBMCs. The J gene is TRBJ2-5, the V gene TRBV5-5; TRBD2 is a possible D gene (5 bases). The CDR3 region has the DNA TGTGCCAGCAGCCCGAAATGGGAGTACCAAGAGACCCAGTACTTC. It is translated as CASSPKWEYQETQYF.